The 17 T cell receptor beta chains below were found in one sample sequenced in a study of T cells in Graves' hyperthyroidism and ophthalmopathy. The investigators amplified TCR beta CDR3 regions from RNA transcripts. When the TCR CDR3 underwent first-round RT-PCR, the HTBI primer set was used. One entry per CDR3 protein, called by TCRdb with MiXCR from the multiplex PCR reads. There are about 610,000 distinct CDR3 sequences in the sample; about 45% occur only once, and roughly 7.7% lies in the top ten. Sequenced: peripheral blood or thyroid tissue (not recorded which). The receptor set was obtained from a woman younger than 30 with Graves' hyperthyroidism.

V usage is TRBV14 and J usage is TRBJ2-5, with a possible D match to TRBD2 (5 bases). Germline CDR1 SGHDN, CDR2 FVKESK. Trimming pared 4 bases from V and 7 bases from J, leaving 7 bases between. This CDR3 spans 11 amino acids. CDR3 bases: TGTGCCAGCAGCCGCCTAGCGACCCAGTACTTC. Translated, it gives CASSRLATQYF.

On this clonotype itself: Mismatch with germline at one junction end may stem from a read error. CDR3 in amino acids: CASGFEQAPPPLHF. Here the CDR3 DNA reads TGTGCCAGCGGCTTTGAACAGGCCCCTCCACCCCTCCACTTT. The chain joins TRBV11-2 to TRBJ1-6; D perhaps matches TRBD1 (5 bases). The CDR3 is 14 residues long. Germline V gene data show CDR1 as SGHAT and CDR2 as FQNNGV.

The V call is TRBV7-4, the J call TRBJ1-1; D is ambiguous. V lost 3 bases and J 7 bases, leaving 12 bases between the germline ends. The germline V gene has CDR1 SGHVT and CDR2 SQSDAQ. This CDR3 region has 13 residues. The CDR3 DNA sequence: TGTGCCAGCAGCTTCCCGCTTCGGGTTGAAGCTTTCTTT. It encodes CASSFPLRVEAFF. The variable domain in full, completed from reference TRBV7-4 and TRBJ1-1, reads GAGVSQSPRYKVAKRGRDVALRCDSISGHVTLYWYRQTLGQGSEVLTYSQSDAQRDKSGRPSGRFSAERPERSVSTLKIQRTEQGDSAVYLCASSFPLRVEAFFGQGTRLTVV.

The genes are TRBV19 and TRBJ2-5, with 11 nucleotides matching TRBD2. V was clipped by 5 bases and J by 5 bases; unmatched bases: 10. Germline V gene sequence: CDR1 LNHDA, CDR2 SQIVND (reference sequence). The CDR3 runs to 16 residues. The CDR3 sequence: CASSVALAGGDETQYF. In DNA form, the CDR3 reads TGTGCCAGTAGTGTAGCTCTAGCGGGAGGAGACGAGACCCAGTACTTC. Variable domain in full (rest from reference TRBV19 and TRBJ2-5): DGGITQSPKYLFRKEGQNVTLSCEQNLNHDAMYWYRQDPGQGLRLIYYSQIVNDFQKGDIAEGYSVSREKKESFPLTVTSAQKNPTAFYLCASSVALAGGDETQYFGPGTRLLVL.

CDR3 protein: CASSQDPWGEGLETQYF. CDR3 nucleotides: TGCGCCAGCAGCCAAGATCCTTGGGGGGAGGGCCTGGAGACCCAGTACTTC. The genes are TRBV4-3 and TRBJ2-5; 7 bases match TRBD2. The ends lost 0 bases at V and 5 bases at J; junction bases unmatched: 12. The length of the CDR3 is 17 residues. Per the germline V gene, CDR1 is LGHNA and CDR2 is YSLEER.

This chain links TRBV11-3 with TRBJ1-5; 9 positions agree with TRBD1. Germline values: CDR1 SGHNT, CDR2 YENEEA. Trimming at V came to 5 bases and at J to 8 bases, leaving 4 bases not matched to a gene. The CDR3 has 13 residues. Here the CDR3 DNA reads TGTGCCAGCAGCGCTGACAGGGGGGAGCCCCAGCATTTT. Its protein is CASSADRGEPQHF.

The CDR3 coding sequence is TGTGCCACCAGTGACGCCGGGACAGGGACCAACAATGAGCAGTTCTTC. Its protein is CATSDAGTGTNNEQFF. V and J are TRBV24-1 and TRBJ2-5, with 9 bases lining up with TRBD1. The DNA end favors TRBJ2-1, so the J call may be wrong. Germline V gives CDR1 KGHDR, CDR2 SFDVKD. The CDR3 runs to 16 residues.

This clonotype was observed at least ten times. The CDR3 DNA follows: TGTGCCAGCAGTTTAGCGATAACAGGACTCCTGCCCCAGCATTTT. Protein product: CASSLAITGLLPQHF. The chain joins TRBV12-3 or TRBV12-4 to TRBJ1-5, with a possible D match to TRBD1 (5 bases). This CDR3 spans 15 amino acids. V was clipped by 0 bases and J by 9 bases, with 15 bases between them.

This clonotype was observed a handful of times. This could be a read error, since a much larger clone is one nucleotide away. The CDR3 DNA sequence: TGTGGCAGCAGTGACCTACGGGGCGAGACCCAGTACTTC. It encodes CGSSDLRGETQYF. The V call is TRBV2, the J call TRBJ2-5, with D possibly being TRBD1 or TRBD2 (5 bases each). This CDR3 is 13 amino acids long. The germline V gene encodes CDR1 SNHLY and CDR2 FYNNEI.

This clonotype was detected many times. V and J are TRBV5-1 and TRBJ1-1, with a possible D match to TRBD1 (5 bases). Trimming shortened V by 4 bases and J by 1 base, and 11 bases separated the two germline ends. Germline V gene sequence: CDR1 SGHRS, CDR2 YFSETQ. The CDR3 runs 14 residues. The CDR3 loop is CASSGTPQNTEAFF. The CDR3 region has the DNA TGCGCCAGCAGCGGGACCCCTCAGAACACTGAAGCTTTCTTT.

About this clonotype: The junction differs from germline at one of its ends, possibly a read error. The genes are TRBV19 and TRBJ1-5; no clear D. This CDR3 has 14 residues. Germline V gene sequence: CDR1 LNHDA, CDR2 SQIVND (reference sequence). CDR3 loop: CASSIAGYNEPQHF. As DNA, the CDR3 is TGTGCCAGTAGTATAGCCGGCTACAATGAGCCCCAGCATTTT. Looking up the rest from reference TRBV19 and TRBJ1-5 gives the full variable domain: DGGITQSPKYLFRKEGQNVTLSCEQNLNHDAMYWYRQDPGQGLRLIYYSQIVNDFQKGDIAEGYSVSREKKESFPLTVTSAQKNPTAFYLCASSIAGYNEPQHFGDGTRLSIL.

This clonotype was observed a single time. The chain uses TRBV29-1 and TRBJ1-2, with D possibly being TRBD1 (6 bases). Germline-derived CDR1 and CDR2 are SQVTM and ANQGSEA. This CDR3 contains 12 residues. Here the CDR3 DNA reads TGCAGTTTAGCCGGCAGGGGCTATGGCTACACCTTC. Its translation: CSLAGRGYGYTF.

The genes are TRBV14 and TRBJ2-7; TRBD1 matches at 7 bases. V shed 2 bases, J shed 1 base, and the junction held 2 bases outside the gene matches. The V gene's germline CDR1 is SGHDN and CDR2 FVKESK. The CDR3 contains 14 residues. The CDR3 DNA sequence: TGTGCCAGCAGCCAACCGGGACAGTCCTACGAGCAGTACTTC. Translation: CASSQPGQSYEQYF.

As for this clonotype: A junction boundary mismatches the germline segment, possibly from a read error. The chain links TRBV4-3 to TRBJ2-7; D could derive from TRBD1 or TRBD2 (5 bases each). Germline loops: CDR1 LGHNA, CDR2 YSLEER. The CDR3 spans 13 residues. CDR3: CASSQDRGDEQHF. As DNA, the CDR3 is TGCGCCAGCAGCCAAGATAGGGGAGACGAGCAGCACTTC.

The genes are TRBV20-1 and TRBJ2-7; TRBD2 matches at 7 bases. The V gene's germline CDR1 is DFQATT and CDR2 SNEGSKA (reference sequence). V shed 3 bases and J 5 bases; nucleotides not matched to a gene: 4. This CDR3 is built from 12 residues. CDR3 in amino acids: CSASGRSDEQYF. CDR3 nucleotide sequence: TGCAGTGCTAGCGGGAGGTCCGACGAGCAGTACTTC.

This clonotype appeared many times. The rearrangement joins TRBV5-5 to TRBJ2-7, with 11 positions matching TRBD2. Germline CDR1 and CDR2: SGHKS and YYEKEE (reference sequence). Trimming at V came to 3 bases and at J to 4 bases, leaving 9 bases not matched to a gene. The CDR3 has 16 residues. The CDR3 loop is CASSYAGTSGYYEQYF. The CDR3 DNA sequence: TGTGCCAGCAGCTACGCCGGGACTAGCGGATATTACGAGCAGTACTTC.

This clonotype was observed at least ten times. The V gene is TRBV7-9, the J gene TRBJ1-5, with D perhaps matching TRBD1 (5 bases). Germline V gene sequence: CDR1 SEHNR, CDR2 FQNEAQ (reference sequence). This CDR3 contains 15 residues. Between the trimmed V and J ends, which lost 3 bases and 2 bases, there was a span of 11 bases. In DNA form, the CDR3 reads TGTGCCAGCAGCTTGGGGGGTTTGGGCAATCAGCCCCAGCATTTT. Translating gives CASSLGGLGNQPQHF.